This T cell receptor beta chain comes out of a study of blood T cell repertoires in COVID-19 (dated by TCRdb to the early 2020s). The study in broad terms: The collaborator samples originated in the United States, Italy and Spain and spanned the acute and convalescent phases of COVID-19. The dataset comprised deeply sampled blood TCRbeta repertoires from subjects exposed to, actively infected with, or recovered from COVID-19. The samples were drawn from the first 160 participants of the ongoing ImmuneRACE study and from 950 to 1,500 subjects provided by 6 global collaborators. Where available, HLA class I and class II types were taken from metadata supplied by the sample provider and were not determined by assay-based typing. The repertoires were released in a freely available public database intended as a resource for research on the immune response to SARS-CoV-2. The material from the prospective study consisted of cDNA or gDNA derived from T cells, B-cell-depleted T cells, or PBMCs. Sample metadata almost always included a de-identified subject ID, COVID-19 status, age in years and sex.

TCRbeta CDR3 regions were amplified from genomic DNA by means of the immunoSEQ Assay, a bias-controlled multiplex PCR. Regarding the original processing steps: Nucleated cell counts per sample were estimated from amplification of reference gene primers within the assay. Sequence reads were collapsed and filtered to measure the absolute abundance of every unique TCRbeta CDR3 rearrangement. For each sample, productive Simpson clonality was calculated by taking the square root of Simpson's diversity index across productive rearrangements. What TCRdb holds here is the immuneACCESS table cut down to in-frame rearrangements. Part of the clones is not present; checked against another copy, under half of the missing clones reflect an unresolved V gene, and the others are unexplained. That table is the source of V, J and clone size, and D and trimming were worked out from the DNA. The sample profile shows roughly 41,000 clones; around 83% of them were found once. The ten most abundant clones make up just over 3% of the sample.

As concerns this clone: Its antigen remains unidentified. No clone much larger than this one lies a single base away; base qualities are absent.

The investigation overall reported the following: Clinical and demographic metadata were provided uncurated, with the amount varying by source and participant.

The germline V and J ends show losses of 4 bases and 2 bases respectively, and no gene match explains 9 bases of the junction. CDR1 and CDR2 (SGHRS, YFSETQ) derive from the germline V gene. The CDR3 contains 15 residues, cysteine and phenylalanine counted. The sequence is cut down to CDR3 DNA, 45 bases in frame from base 1. Participants in the prospective study were aged roughly 18 to 100 years, lived in 24 United States geographic areas, and enrolled through a virtual design. Cohort assignment in the prospective study relied on participant-reported clinical history from a screening survey and a study questionnaire. ImmuneRACE Cohort 3 recovered participants were defined by two consecutive negative NP/OP PCR tests, healthcare professional clearance, or symptom resolution. In the prospective study, whole blood, serum and a nasopharyngeal or oropharyngeal swab were collected from each participant by mobile phlebotomists. Additional blood draws and questionnaires over an approximately two-month period could optionally be provided by prospective study participants. Before DNA extraction, blood samples from the prospective study were shipped at room temperature or frozen.

Input material: PBMCs or T cells enriched from blood (not recorded which). The TCR was taken from a woman between 45 and 60 years old who had recovered from COVID-19. The rearrangement combines TRBV5-1 with TRBJ2-7, with 7 bases aligning to TRBD2. The CDR3 protein is CASSLGTNPAYEQYF. The sequenced DNA is TGCGCCAGCAGCCTTGGGACTAACCCGGCCTACGAGCAGTACTTC. With the portions outside the CDR3 filled from the reference TRBV5-1 and TRBJ2-7 genes, the complete variable region becomes KAGVTQTPRYLIKTRGQQVTLSCSPISGHRSVSWYQQTPGQGLQFLFEYFSETQRNKGNFPGRFSGRQFSNSRSEMNVSTLELGDSALYLCASSLGTNPAYEQYFGPGTRLTVT.